Listed below are T cell receptor beta chains from one sample, sequenced in a study of CD8+ T cells in alopecia areata. The table came from immunoSEQ multiplex PCR; TCRdb's copy has only in-frame clones and leaves some out. The table shows about 250,000 clones, with about three fifths occurring only once. The input for sequencing was CD4+ T cells sorted from blood, taken around week 54, from a patient treated with tofacitinib. The source is a human donor with alopecia areata. Each CDR3 is given with its conserved first and last residue. A D gene is named only where the DNA matches it firmly. Size is omitted from some rows. Given values are once, few, many or a class for expanded clones.

d_call: TRBD1
j_call: TRBJ1-2
v_call: TRBV25-1
clone_size: .
cdr3_nt: TGTGCCAGCAGTGAATCAGGGGGCCGACTGGGAAACTATGGCTACACCTTC
cdr3_aa: CASSESGGRLGNYGYTF

d_call: TRBD2
j_call: TRBJ2-3
v_call: TRBV29-1
clone_size: .
cdr3_nt: TGCAGCGTTCTAGCGCGGGGGGGGTCAGATACGCAGTATTTT
cdr3_aa: CSVLARGGSDTQYF

d_call: .
j_call: TRBJ1-1
v_call: TRBV7-9
clone_size: few
cdr3_nt: TGTGCCAGCAGCTTACAAGTGAACACTGAAGCTTTCTTT
cdr3_aa: CASSLQVNTEAFF

d_call: .
j_call: TRBJ2-1
v_call: TRBV25-1
clone_size: .
cdr3_nt: TGTGCCAGCAGCCCCGGGGGGCCATACAATGAGCAGTTCTTC
cdr3_aa: CASSPGGPYNEQFF

d_call: TRBD1
j_call: TRBJ2-5
v_call: TRBV5-6
clone_size: .
cdr3_nt: TGTGCCAGCAGCTTGAGGACAGGGGGCCAAGAGACCCAGTACTTC
cdr3_aa: CASSLRTGGQETQYF

d_call: TRBD1
j_call: TRBJ2-5
v_call: TRBV6-5
clone_size: .
cdr3_nt: TGTGCCAGCAACGCACAGGGGAATCAAGAGACCCAGTACTTC
cdr3_aa: CASNAQGNQETQYF

d_call: .
j_call: TRBJ1-1
v_call: TRBV30
clone_size: once
cdr3_nt: TGTGCCTGGACCCCTGGGATGGAAGCTTTCTTT
cdr3_aa: CAWTPGMEAFF

d_call: .
j_call: TRBJ1-5
v_call: TRBV19
clone_size: .
cdr3_nt: TGTGCCAGTAGGCCACAGGGAAATCAGCCCCAGCATTTT
cdr3_aa: CASRPQGNQPQHF

d_call: .
j_call: TRBJ2-5
v_call: TRBV4-2
clone_size: few
cdr3_nt: TGTGCCAGCAGCCAAGGATGGGAGGACGGGGAGACCCAGTACTTC
cdr3_aa: CASSQGWEDGETQYF

d_call: .
j_call: TRBJ2-5
v_call: TRBV30
clone_size: .
cdr3_nt: TGTGCCTGGGCCCCGGGCCTCGGTCGGGACCAGTACTTC
cdr3_aa: CAWAPGLGRDQYF

d_call: .
j_call: TRBJ2-7
v_call: TRBV9
clone_size: few
cdr3_nt: TGTGCCAGCAGCGCCCGGGACACGACCTACGAGCAGTACTTC
cdr3_aa: CASSARDTTYEQYF

d_call: .
j_call: TRBJ2-2
v_call: TRBV2
clone_size: .
cdr3_nt: TGTGCCAGCAGTGTTTCAGGGATCGGGGAGCTGTTTTTT
cdr3_aa: CASSVSGIGELFF

d_call: .
j_call: TRBJ1-2
v_call: TRBV7-9
clone_size: few
cdr3_nt: TGTGCCAGCAGCTTCAACAGGGAGGGCTACACCTTC
cdr3_aa: CASSFNREGYTF

d_call: .
j_call: TRBJ1-2
v_call: TRBV5-1
clone_size: .
cdr3_nt: TGCGCCAGCAGCTTGGAAGGCCGTGGCTCTGGCTACACCTTC
cdr3_aa: CASSLEGRGSGYTF

d_call: .
j_call: TRBJ1-5
v_call: TRBV28
clone_size: .
cdr3_nt: TGTGCCAGCAGTTCCGCGGGCAGTCATAGCAATCAGCCCCAGCATTTT
cdr3_aa: CASSSAGSHSNQPQHF

d_call: TRBD1
j_call: TRBJ1-2
v_call: TRBV6-5
clone_size: .
cdr3_nt: TGTGCCAGCAGCCGCGGACAGGGCGGCTACACCTTC
cdr3_aa: CASSRGQGGYTF

d_call: TRBD1
j_call: TRBJ2-7
v_call: TRBV29-1
clone_size: few
cdr3_nt: TGCAGCGTTGGCCAGGGGGCGACCTACGAGCAGTACTTC
cdr3_aa: CSVGQGATYEQYF

d_call: .
j_call: TRBJ2-7
v_call: TRBV30
clone_size: .
cdr3_nt: TGTGCCTGGAGTGTTGGGATGCCCTACGAGCAGTACTTC
cdr3_aa: CAWSVGMPYEQYF

d_call: .
j_call: TRBJ2-7
v_call: TRBV27
clone_size: .
cdr3_nt: TGTGCCAGCAGTAGACTCGGACAGTCCTACGAGCAGTACTTC
cdr3_aa: CASSRLGQSYEQYF

d_call: TRBD2
j_call: TRBJ2-7
v_call: TRBV29-1
clone_size: .
cdr3_nt: TGCAGCGTCCGCGGGACTAGCGCTTCAGGGGAGCAGTACTTC
cdr3_aa: CSVRGTSASGEQYF

d_call: .
j_call: TRBJ2-5
v_call: TRBV29-1
clone_size: .
cdr3_nt: TGCAGCGTTGAAGCTCAGGTCGGACGGTACTTC
cdr3_aa: CSVEAQVGRYF

d_call: .
j_call: TRBJ2-3
v_call: TRBV29-1
clone_size: few
cdr3_nt: TGCAGCGGAGAACAGGGAACAGATACGCAGTATTTT
cdr3_aa: CSGEQGTDTQYF

d_call: .
j_call: TRBJ2-7
v_call: TRBV5-1
clone_size: many
cdr3_nt: TGCGCCAGCAGCTTCGTGTCACTCTCCTACGAGCAGTACTTC
cdr3_aa: CASSFVSLSYEQYF

d_call: .
j_call: TRBJ2-1
v_call: TRBV7-2
clone_size: few
cdr3_nt: TGTGCCAGCAGCTTAGCAGGTGGGGCGTACAATGAGCAGTTCTTC
cdr3_aa: CASSLAGGAYNEQFF

d_call: .
j_call: TRBJ1-3
v_call: TRBV6-6
clone_size: few
cdr3_nt: TGTGCCAGCAGGGATACTGGAAACACCATATATTTT
cdr3_aa: CASRDTGNTIYF

d_call: .
j_call: TRBJ2-3
v_call: TRBV29-1
clone_size: .
cdr3_nt: TGCAGCGCCCGGTTAGGAGCGGCTAGCACAGATACGCAGTATTTT
cdr3_aa: CSARLGAASTDTQYF

d_call: .
j_call: TRBJ2-1
v_call: TRBV5-1
clone_size: .
cdr3_nt: TGCGCCAGCAGCTTGGCGGGACCCATCGGGGGTGAGCAGTTCTTC
cdr3_aa: CASSLAGPIGGEQFF

d_call: TRBD1
j_call: TRBJ2-5
v_call: TRBV29-1
clone_size: few
cdr3_nt: TGCAGCTTCACAGGGGGTGTTGTGACCCAGTACTTC
cdr3_aa: CSFTGGVVTQYF

d_call: .
j_call: TRBJ1-5
v_call: TRBV30
clone_size: .
cdr3_nt: TGTGCCTGGAGTGTGGGGGCGTTCGATCAGCCCCAGCATTTT
cdr3_aa: CAWSVGAFDQPQHF

d_call: TRBD1
j_call: TRBJ1-1
v_call: TRBV30
clone_size: .
cdr3_nt: TGTGCCTGGAGTGTACGGGACAGGCCCACTGAAGCTTTCTTT
cdr3_aa: CAWSVRDRPTEAFF

d_call: .
j_call: TRBJ1-1
v_call: TRBV27
clone_size: .
cdr3_nt: TGTGCCAGCAGAGGAGGCGGGAACACTGAAGCTTTCTTT
cdr3_aa: CASRGGGNTEAFF

d_call: .
j_call: TRBJ2-1
v_call: TRBV7-7
clone_size: .
cdr3_nt: TGTGCTAGCAGCCCCACCCTGGGGTCTTACAATGAGCAGTTCTTC
cdr3_aa: CASSPTLGSYNEQFF

d_call: .
j_call: TRBJ1-2
v_call: TRBV6-1
clone_size: .
cdr3_nt: TGTGCCAGCAGTCCAGCGGGATCTTCGGGGTATGGCTACACCTTC
cdr3_aa: CASSPAGSSGYGYTF

d_call: TRBD1
j_call: TRBJ2-7
v_call: TRBV5-6
clone_size: .
cdr3_nt: TGTGCCAGCAGCTTGGGTCTCCACAGGGGACAGCTCTCCTACGAGCAGTACTTC
cdr3_aa: CASSLGLHRGQLSYEQYF

d_call: .
j_call: TRBJ2-7
v_call: TRBV7-2
clone_size: .
cdr3_nt: TGTGCCAGCAGCTCTAGGACGACCTACGAGCAGTACTTC
cdr3_aa: CASSSRTTYEQYF

d_call: TRBD1
j_call: TRBJ1-2
v_call: TRBV7-2
clone_size: .
cdr3_nt: TGTGCCAGCAGCTTAAGGACAGGGGACTATGGCTACACCTTC
cdr3_aa: CASSLRTGDYGYTF

d_call: TRBD2
j_call: TRBJ2-3
v_call: TRBV29-1
clone_size: .
cdr3_nt: TGCAGCGGTGGGGAGGGCCAGCAGTATTTT
cdr3_aa: CSGGEGQQYF

d_call: TRBD1
j_call: TRBJ1-1
v_call: TRBV25-1
clone_size: .
cdr3_nt: TGTGCCAGCAGGAAATCGGGACAGGACACTGAAGCTTTCTTT
cdr3_aa: CASRKSGQDTEAFF

d_call: .
j_call: TRBJ1-5
v_call: TRBV7-6
clone_size: .
cdr3_nt: TGTGCCAGCAGCTTGACCATTAATCAGCCCCAGCATTTT
cdr3_aa: CASSLTINQPQHF

d_call: .
j_call: TRBJ2-5
v_call: TRBV9
clone_size: once
cdr3_nt: TGTGCCAGCAGCGTAATCGGGGCCCAAGAGACCCAGTACTTC
cdr3_aa: CASSVIGAQETQYF

d_call: .
j_call: TRBJ2-7
v_call: TRBV19
clone_size: few
cdr3_nt: TGTGCCAGTAGTTTCGGACGGGCCTACGAGCAGTACTTC
cdr3_aa: CASSFGRAYEQYF

d_call: .
j_call: TRBJ1-4
v_call: TRBV29-1
clone_size: .
cdr3_nt: TGCAGCGTTGCCCGCGAGGGAAATGAAAAACTGTTTTTT
cdr3_aa: CSVAREGNEKLFF

d_call: .
j_call: TRBJ2-1
v_call: TRBV29-1
clone_size: .
cdr3_nt: TGCAGCGGAGCGCTAGCGTTCGATGAGCAGTTCTTC
cdr3_aa: CSGALAFDEQFF

d_call: .
j_call: TRBJ2-7
v_call: TRBV9
clone_size: .
cdr3_nt: TGTGCCAGCAGCGTAGGGTCCGGTATCGAGCAGTACTTC
cdr3_aa: CASSVGSGIEQYF

d_call: .
j_call: TRBJ2-1
v_call: TRBV29-1
clone_size: .
cdr3_nt: TGCAGCGTTGCCCCTAGCTCGGGTGAGCAGTTCTTC
cdr3_aa: CSVAPSSGEQFF

d_call: .
j_call: TRBJ2-3
v_call: TRBV5-6
clone_size: .
cdr3_nt: TGTGCCAGCAGCTTGGGCCAGTCCGGTATGGTGTTTTCGCAGTATTTT
cdr3_aa: CASSLGQSGMVFSQYF

d_call: .
j_call: TRBJ2-5
v_call: TRBV30
clone_size: once
cdr3_nt: TGTGCCTGGAGTACGGGGACTCAAGAGACCCAGTACTTC
cdr3_aa: CAWSTGTQETQYF

d_call: TRBD1
j_call: TRBJ2-2
v_call: TRBV4-1
clone_size: .
cdr3_nt: TGCGCCAGCAGCCGAGGCCCGACAGGGGCTGCGAACACCGGGGAGCTGTTTTTT
cdr3_aa: CASSRGPTGAANTGELFF

d_call: .
j_call: TRBJ2-3
v_call: TRBV30
clone_size: .
cdr3_nt: TGTGCCTGGAGTGTTTCCCAGGATACGCAGTATTTT
cdr3_aa: CAWSVSQDTQYF

d_call: .
j_call: TRBJ1-5
v_call: TRBV29-1
clone_size: .
cdr3_nt: TGCAGCGTACAGGGCGATGGCAATCAGCCCCAGCATTTT
cdr3_aa: CSVQGDGNQPQHF

d_call: .
j_call: TRBJ1-4
v_call: TRBV19
clone_size: once
cdr3_nt: TGTGCCAGTGCCGGGGACAACGTTGGAAAACTGTTTTTT
cdr3_aa: CASAGDNVGKLFF

d_call: .
j_call: TRBJ2-1
v_call: TRBV19
clone_size: .
cdr3_nt: TGTGCCAGTAGGGACCCACTAGGGAGCTCCTACAATGAGCAGTTCTTC
cdr3_aa: CASRDPLGSSYNEQFF

d_call: .
j_call: TRBJ2-3
v_call: TRBV9
clone_size: .
cdr3_nt: TGTGCCAGCGGAAGGGGGGAGTGGGCAGATACGCAGTATTTT
cdr3_aa: CASGRGEWADTQYF

d_call: TRBD1
j_call: TRBJ2-2
v_call: TRBV30
clone_size: .
cdr3_nt: TGTGCCTGGAGTCGACAGGGAACCGGGGAGCTGTTTTTT
cdr3_aa: CAWSRQGTGELFF

d_call: TRBD1
j_call: TRBJ2-7
v_call: TRBV7-2
clone_size: .
cdr3_nt: TGTGCCAGCAGCCGCCCGGGACAGACCTACGAGCAGTACTTC
cdr3_aa: CASSRPGQTYEQYF

d_call: .
j_call: TRBJ1-2
v_call: TRBV9
clone_size: .
cdr3_nt: TGTGCCAGCAGCCCGTCAGTTGGGCAGGGACTTGGCTACACCTTC
cdr3_aa: CASSPSVGQGLGYTF

d_call: .
j_call: TRBJ2-7
v_call: TRBV5-1
clone_size: .
cdr3_nt: TGCGCCAGCAGCGATTGGCCTAGGAGCAGGGGTTTCTACGAGCAGTACTTC
cdr3_aa: CASSDWPRSRGFYEQYF

d_call: .
j_call: TRBJ2-5
v_call: TRBV18
clone_size: .
cdr3_nt: TGTGCCAGCTCACCCTTTGTCGGGGAAGAGACCCAGTACTTC
cdr3_aa: CASSPFVGEETQYF

d_call: TRBD1
j_call: TRBJ2-7
v_call: TRBV5-1
clone_size: .
cdr3_nt: TGCGCCAGCGGGACAGGGCTCGACGAGCAGTACTTC
cdr3_aa: CASGTGLDEQYF

d_call: .
j_call: TRBJ1-5
v_call: TRBV4-3
clone_size: .
cdr3_nt: TGCGCCAGCAGCCAAGTCGGAAGAAATCAGCCCCAGCATTTT
cdr3_aa: CASSQVGRNQPQHF